Following are 5 T cell receptor beta chains from one sample sequenced in a study of blood T cell repertoires in COVID-19. Assay: immunoSEQ multiplex PCR; the TCRdb copy retains only in-frame clones and omits some. The table lists about 230,000 clones, around 83% of them singletons. Sequencing was carried out using peripheral blood. These TCRs come from a middle-aged man with acute or convalescent COVID-19.

The J gene is TRBJ2-1, the V gene TRBV18, with 8 bases aligning to TRBD1. V shed 4 bases and J 3 bases; nucleotides not matched to a gene: 8. The CDR3 is 16 residues long. Looked up from germline, CDR1 is KGHSH and CDR2 is LQKENI. CDR3 loop: CASSHAGQDFYNEQFF. The CDR3 DNA sequence: TGTGCCAGCTCACACGCGGGACAGGACTTCTACAATGAGCAGTTCTTC.

The rearrangement uses TRBV5-6 and TRBJ2-6, with a possible D match to TRBD1 (6 bases). CDR1 is SGHDT, CDR2 YYEEEE, per germline. The CDR3 runs to 17 residues. Trimming removed 3 bases at V and 0 bases at J, with 13 bases between. The CDR3 sequence is CASSSRDNPSGANVLTF. CDR3 nucleotides: TGTGCCAGCAGCTCTCGGGACAACCCCTCTGGGGCCAACGTCCTGACTTTC.

The chain is built from TRBV12-3 or TRBV12-4 and TRBJ1-2, with TRBD1 identical over 7 bases. V gave up 8 bases and J gave up 14 bases; unmatched junction bases: 8. The CDR3 runs to 10 residues. CDR3 nucleotide sequence: TGTGCCAGCGGCTCCGGGACAGAAACCTTC. Its translation is CASGSGTETF.

The genes are TRBV9 and TRBJ2-1, with D tentatively TRBD1 (6 bases). Germline-derived CDR1 and CDR2 are SGDLS and YYNGEE. The CDR3 is 19 residues long. Trimming took 2 bases from V and 0 from J, leaving 21 bases between them. The CDR3: CASSVVGLGAISSYNEQFF. The CDR3 bases are TGTGCCAGCAGCGTCGTGGGATTGGGGGCCATCAGCTCCTACAATGAGCAGTTCTTC. Full variable domain (rest looked up from reference TRBV9 and TRBJ2-1): DSGVTQTPKHLITATGQRVTLRCSPRSGDLSVYWYQQSLDQGLQFLIQYYNGEERAKGNILERFSAQQFPDLHSELNLSSLELGDSALYFCASSVVGLGAISSYNEQFFGPGTRLTVL.

This sequence joins TRBV27 and TRBJ2-7; 9 bases are shared with TRBD1. Germline values: CDR1 MNHEY, CDR2 SMNVEV (reference sequence). V lost 5 bases to trimming and J lost 5 bases; unmatched junction nucleotides: 10. CDR3 length: 15 amino acids. The CDR3 sequence is CASSDGTGKRNEQYF. The CDR3 DNA reads TGTGCCAGCAGTGACGGGACAGGGAAAAGGAACGAGCAGTACTTC.